The T cell receptor beta chain described here comes from a study of blood T cells in healthy people across ages. There are 19 residues in the CDR3. V dropped 3 bases and J dropped 4; count of bases not matched to a gene: 12. Germline V gene data show CDR1 as LNHNV and CDR2 as YYDKDF (reference sequence). The donors, aged roughly 6 to 90, were healthy Caucasians from Russia. Using a J-beta primer mix together with a sample-barcoded 5' primer, a second PCR was run for about 6 to 11 cycles. Tags on each cDNA molecule came from a template-switch adaptor with 12 random nucleotides. All samples gave at least 2.5 million CDR3-containing paired-end reads. From the 5' RACE reads, TCRdb called clonotypes with MiXCR, one entry per CDR3 protein. The sample has roughly 680,000 distinct CDR3 sequences, about 50% seen once.

This receptor was obtained from a woman aged 80 or over in good health. The specimen was blood. The chain carries TRBV15 and TRBJ2-1, with 13 bases identical to TRBD2. The CDR3 nucleotides read TGTGCCACCAGCAGGTCCGGGACTAGCGGGAACACCCATTACAATGAGCAGTTCTTC. It encodes CATSRSGTSGNTHYNEQFF.